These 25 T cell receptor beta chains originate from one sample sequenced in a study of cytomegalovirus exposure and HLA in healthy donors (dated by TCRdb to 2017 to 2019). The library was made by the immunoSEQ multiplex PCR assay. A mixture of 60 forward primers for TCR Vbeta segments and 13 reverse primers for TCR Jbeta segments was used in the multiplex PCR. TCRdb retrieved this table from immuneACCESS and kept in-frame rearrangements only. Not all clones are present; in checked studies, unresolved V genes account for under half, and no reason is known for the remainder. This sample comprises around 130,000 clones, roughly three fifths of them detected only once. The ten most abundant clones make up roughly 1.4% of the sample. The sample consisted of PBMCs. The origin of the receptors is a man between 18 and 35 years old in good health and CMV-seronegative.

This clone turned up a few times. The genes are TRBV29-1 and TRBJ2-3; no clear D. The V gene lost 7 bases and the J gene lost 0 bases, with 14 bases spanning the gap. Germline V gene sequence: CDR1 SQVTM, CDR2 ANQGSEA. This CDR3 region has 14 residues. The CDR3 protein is CSASGLGSTDTQYF. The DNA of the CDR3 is TGCAGCGCCTCGGGTTTGGGTAGCACAGATACGCAGTATTTT.

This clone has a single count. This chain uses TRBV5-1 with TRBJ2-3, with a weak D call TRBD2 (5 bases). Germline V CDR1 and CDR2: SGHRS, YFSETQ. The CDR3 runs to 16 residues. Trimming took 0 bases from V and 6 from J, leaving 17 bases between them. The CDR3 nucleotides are TGCGCCAGCAGCTTGGCCAGCGGAAATGAGCGGGATACGCAGTATTTT. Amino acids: CASSLASGNERDTQYF. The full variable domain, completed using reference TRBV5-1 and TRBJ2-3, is KAGVTQTPRYLIKTRGQQVTLSCSPISGHRSVSWYQQTPGQGLQFLFEYFSETQRNKGNFPGRFSGRQFSNSRSEMNVSTLELGDSALYLCASSLASGNERDTQYFGPGTRLTVL.

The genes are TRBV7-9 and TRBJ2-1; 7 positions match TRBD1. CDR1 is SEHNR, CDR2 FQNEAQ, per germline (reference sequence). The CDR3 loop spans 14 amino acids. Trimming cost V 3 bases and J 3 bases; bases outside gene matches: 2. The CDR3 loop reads CASSFRDSYNEQFF. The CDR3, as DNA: TGTGCCAGCAGCTTCCGGGACAGCTACAATGAGCAGTTCTTC.

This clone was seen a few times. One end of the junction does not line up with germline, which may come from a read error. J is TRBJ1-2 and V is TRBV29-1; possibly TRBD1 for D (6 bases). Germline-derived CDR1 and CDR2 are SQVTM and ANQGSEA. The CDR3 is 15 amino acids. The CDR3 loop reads CCVAGWGHDNYGYTF. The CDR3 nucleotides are TGCTGCGTTGCAGGGTGGGGACATGATAACTATGGCTACACCTTC.

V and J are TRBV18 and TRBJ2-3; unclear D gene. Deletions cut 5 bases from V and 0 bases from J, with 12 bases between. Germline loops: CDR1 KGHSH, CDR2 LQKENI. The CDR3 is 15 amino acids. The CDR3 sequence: CASSDGVRSTDTQYF. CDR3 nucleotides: TGTGCCAGCTCAGACGGAGTGCGCAGCACAGATACGCAGTATTTT.

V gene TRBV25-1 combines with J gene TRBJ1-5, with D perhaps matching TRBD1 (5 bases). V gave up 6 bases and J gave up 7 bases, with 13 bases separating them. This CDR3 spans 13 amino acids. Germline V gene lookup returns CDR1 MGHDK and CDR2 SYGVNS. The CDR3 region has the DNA TGTGCCAGCAGGGGGGGGGTAAGCCAGCCCCAGCATTTT. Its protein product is CASRGGVSQPQHF.

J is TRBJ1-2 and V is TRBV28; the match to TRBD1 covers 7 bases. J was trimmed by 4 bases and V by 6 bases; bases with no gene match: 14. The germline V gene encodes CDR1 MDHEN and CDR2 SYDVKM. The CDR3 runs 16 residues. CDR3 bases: TGTGCCAGCAGGCCCTTAAGAACCGGGACAGTCTATGGCTACACCTTC. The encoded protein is CASRPLRTGTVYGYTF.

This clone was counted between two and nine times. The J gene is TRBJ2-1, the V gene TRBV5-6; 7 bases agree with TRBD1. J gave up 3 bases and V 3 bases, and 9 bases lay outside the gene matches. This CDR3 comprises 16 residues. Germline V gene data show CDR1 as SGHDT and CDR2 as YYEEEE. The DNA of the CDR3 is TGTGCCAGCAGCTCGACATGGGACAGAGACTACAATGAGCAGTTCTTC. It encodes CASSSTWDRDYNEQFF.

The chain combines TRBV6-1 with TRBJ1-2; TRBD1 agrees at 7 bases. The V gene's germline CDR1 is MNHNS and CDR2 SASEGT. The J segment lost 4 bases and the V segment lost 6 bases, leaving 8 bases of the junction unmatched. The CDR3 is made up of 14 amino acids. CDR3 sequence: CASSIPDRAYGYTF. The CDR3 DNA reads TGTGCCAGCAGCATACCAGACAGGGCCTATGGCTACACCTTC.

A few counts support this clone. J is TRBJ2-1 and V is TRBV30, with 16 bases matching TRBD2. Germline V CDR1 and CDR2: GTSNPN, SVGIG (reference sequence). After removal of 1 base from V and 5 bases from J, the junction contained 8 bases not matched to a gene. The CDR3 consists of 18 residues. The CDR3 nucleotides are TGTGCCTGGAGTGCTACGGGACTAGCGGGGGGGCGGGACAATGAGCAGTTCTTC. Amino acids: CAWSATGLAGGRDNEQFF.

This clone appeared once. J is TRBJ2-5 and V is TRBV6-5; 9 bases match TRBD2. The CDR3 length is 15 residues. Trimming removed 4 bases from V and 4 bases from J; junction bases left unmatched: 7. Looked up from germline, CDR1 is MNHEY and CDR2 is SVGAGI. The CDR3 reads CASSSPFSGRETQYF. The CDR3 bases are TGTGCCAGCAGTTCTCCATTTAGCGGGAGAGAGACCCAGTACTTC.

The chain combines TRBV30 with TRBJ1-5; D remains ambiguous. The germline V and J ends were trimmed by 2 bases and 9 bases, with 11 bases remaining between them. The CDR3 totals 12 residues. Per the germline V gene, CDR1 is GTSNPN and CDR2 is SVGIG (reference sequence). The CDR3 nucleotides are TGTGCCTGGAGTCCCTCCCCGGGGCCCCAGCATTTT. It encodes CAWSPSPGPQHF.

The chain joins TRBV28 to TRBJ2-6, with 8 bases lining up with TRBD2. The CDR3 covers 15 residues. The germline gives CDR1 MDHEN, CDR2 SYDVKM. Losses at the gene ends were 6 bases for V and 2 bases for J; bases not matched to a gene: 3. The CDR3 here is CASRNGGAGANVLTF. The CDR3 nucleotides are TGTGCCAGCAGGAACGGGGGGGCTGGGGCCAACGTCCTGACTTTC.

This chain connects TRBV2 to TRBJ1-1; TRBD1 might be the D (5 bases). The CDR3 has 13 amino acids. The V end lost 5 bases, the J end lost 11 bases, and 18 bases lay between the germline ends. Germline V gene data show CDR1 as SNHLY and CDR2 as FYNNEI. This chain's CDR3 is CASSLDSRGGAFF. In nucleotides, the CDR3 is TGTGCCAGCAGTTTGGACTCCCGGGGGGGGGCTTTCTTT. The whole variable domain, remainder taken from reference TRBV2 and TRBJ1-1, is EPEVTQTPSHQVTQMGQEVILRCVPISNHLYFYWYRQILGQKVEFLVSFYNNEISEKSEIFDDQFSVERPDGSNFTLKIRSTKLEDSAMYFCASSLDSRGGAFFGQGTRLTVV.

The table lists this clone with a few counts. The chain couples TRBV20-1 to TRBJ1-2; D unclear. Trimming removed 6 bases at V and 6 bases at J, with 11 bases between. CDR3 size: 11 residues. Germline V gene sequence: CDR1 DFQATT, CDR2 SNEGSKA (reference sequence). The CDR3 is CSARIVNGYTF. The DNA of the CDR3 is TGCAGTGCCAGGATCGTTAATGGCTACACCTTC.

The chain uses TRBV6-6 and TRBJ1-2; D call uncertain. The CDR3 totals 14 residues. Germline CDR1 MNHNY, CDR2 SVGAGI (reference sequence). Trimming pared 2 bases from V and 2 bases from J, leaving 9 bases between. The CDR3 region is CASSYEGPNYGYTF. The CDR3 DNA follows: TGTGCCAGCAGTTACGAGGGTCCCAACTATGGCTACACCTTC.

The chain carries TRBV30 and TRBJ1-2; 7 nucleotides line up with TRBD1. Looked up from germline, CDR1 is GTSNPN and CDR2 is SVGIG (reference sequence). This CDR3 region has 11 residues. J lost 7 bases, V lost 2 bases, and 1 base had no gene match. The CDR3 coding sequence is TGTGCCTGGAGTTCAGGGGGTGGCTACACCTTC. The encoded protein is CAWSSGGGYTF.

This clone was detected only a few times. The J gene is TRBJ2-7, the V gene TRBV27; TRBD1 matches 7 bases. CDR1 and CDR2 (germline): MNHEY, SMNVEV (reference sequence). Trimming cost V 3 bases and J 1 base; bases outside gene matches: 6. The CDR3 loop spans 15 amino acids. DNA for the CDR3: TGTGCCAGCAGTTTGCGACAGGGTATATCCTACGAGCAGTACTTC. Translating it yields CASSLRQGISYEQYF.

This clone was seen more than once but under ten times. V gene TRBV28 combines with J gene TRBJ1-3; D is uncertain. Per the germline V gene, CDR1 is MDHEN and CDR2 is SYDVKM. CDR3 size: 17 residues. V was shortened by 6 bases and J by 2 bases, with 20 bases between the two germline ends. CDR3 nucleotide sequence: TGTGCCAGCAGACCCGTCGGAGGGAGGGTCGCTGGAAACACCATATATTTT. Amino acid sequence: CASRPVGGRVAGNTIYF. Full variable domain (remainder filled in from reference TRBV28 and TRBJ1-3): DVKVTQSSRYLVKRTGEKVFLECVQDMDHENMFWYRQDPGLGLRLIYFSYDVKMKEKGDIPEGYSVSREKKERFSLILESASTNQTSMYLCASRPVGGRVAGNTIYFGEGSWLTVV.

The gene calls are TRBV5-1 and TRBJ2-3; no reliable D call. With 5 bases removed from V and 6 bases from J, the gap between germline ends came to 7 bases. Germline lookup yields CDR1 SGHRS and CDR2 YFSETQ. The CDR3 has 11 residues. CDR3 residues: CASSISDTQYF. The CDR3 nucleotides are TGCGCCAGCAGTATCTCCGATACGCAGTATTTT.

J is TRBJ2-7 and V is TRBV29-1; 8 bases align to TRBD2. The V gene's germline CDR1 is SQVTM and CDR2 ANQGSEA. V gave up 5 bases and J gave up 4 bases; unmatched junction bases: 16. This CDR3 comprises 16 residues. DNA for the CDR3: TGCAGCGTTCAACACCCCCTGAGCGGGAGTGAATACGAGCAGTACTTC. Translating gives CSVQHPLSGSEYEQYF.

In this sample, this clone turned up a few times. DNA of the CDR3: TGTGCCAGCAGTTACTCGCGGGTCCAGTACGAGCAGTACTTC. Translation gives CASSYSRVQYEQYF. This chain links TRBV6-5 with TRBJ2-5; perhaps TRBD2 as D (5 bases). Near its end, the DNA agrees better with TRBJ2-7, so the J call may be wrong. CDR3 size: 14 residues. Germline lookup yields CDR1 MNHEY and CDR2 SVGAGI.

This CDR3 is CASSSGLAGSEQYF. The CDR3, as DNA: TGCGCCAGCAGCTCGGGACTAGCGGGAAGTGAGCAGTACTTC. The rearrangement links TRBV5-1 to TRBJ2-7, with TRBD2 matching 13 bases. Per the germline V gene, CDR1 is SGHRS and CDR2 is YFSETQ. J was trimmed by 7 bases and V by 3 bases; bases with no gene match: 4. This CDR3 has 14 residues.

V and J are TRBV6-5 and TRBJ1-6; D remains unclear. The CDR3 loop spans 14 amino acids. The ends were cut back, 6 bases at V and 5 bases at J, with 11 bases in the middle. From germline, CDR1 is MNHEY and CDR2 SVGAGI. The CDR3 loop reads CASRSDTNNSPLHF. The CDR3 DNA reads TGTGCCAGCAGGTCCGACACCAATAATTCACCCCTCCACTTT.

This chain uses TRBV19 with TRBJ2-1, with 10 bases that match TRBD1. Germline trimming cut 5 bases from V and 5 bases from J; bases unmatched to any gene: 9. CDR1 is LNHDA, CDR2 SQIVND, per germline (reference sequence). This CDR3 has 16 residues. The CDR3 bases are TGTGCCAGTAGTGAGACAGGGGGCGGGGGACACAATGAGCAGTTCTTC. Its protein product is CASSETGGGGHNEQFF. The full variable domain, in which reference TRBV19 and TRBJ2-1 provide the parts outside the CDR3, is DGGITQSPKYLFRKEGQNVTLSCEQNLNHDAMYWYRQDPGQGLRLIYYSQIVNDFQKGDIAEGYSVSREKKESFPLTVTSAQKNPTAFYLCASSETGGGGHNEQFFGPGTRLTVL.